This T cell receptor (beta chain) was identified during a study of blood T cell repertoires in COVID-19. About the study: From the United States, Italy and Spain came samples of acute and convalescent COVID-19. PBMCs, B-cell-depleted T cells, or T cells were the source of the cDNA or gDNA that made up the material.

The CDR3 runs 13 residues. The V and J ends lost 3 bases and 8 bases respectively, with 13 bases between them. Germline values: CDR1 KGHSH, CDR2 LQKENI. Authors' analysis steps: Estimation of nucleated cell counts was performed using reference gene primer amplification. Profiling relied on immunoSEQ multiplex PCR, and the TCRdb table lists in-frame clones only, not all of them. That table gives V, J and clone size, and the DNA gave D and trimming. The sample comprises hundreds of thousands of clones, roughly 85% of which are singletons, and around 1.4% rests with the top ten. The sample comprised peripheral blood. This receptor was obtained from a woman aged 25 to 39 with active or convalescent COVID-19. The chain has TRBV18 and TRBJ1-2; D unclear. In DNA, the CDR3 is TGTGCCAGCTCACCTAGCGGGGTGGAAGGCTACACCTTC. Translating gives CASSPSGVEGYTF.